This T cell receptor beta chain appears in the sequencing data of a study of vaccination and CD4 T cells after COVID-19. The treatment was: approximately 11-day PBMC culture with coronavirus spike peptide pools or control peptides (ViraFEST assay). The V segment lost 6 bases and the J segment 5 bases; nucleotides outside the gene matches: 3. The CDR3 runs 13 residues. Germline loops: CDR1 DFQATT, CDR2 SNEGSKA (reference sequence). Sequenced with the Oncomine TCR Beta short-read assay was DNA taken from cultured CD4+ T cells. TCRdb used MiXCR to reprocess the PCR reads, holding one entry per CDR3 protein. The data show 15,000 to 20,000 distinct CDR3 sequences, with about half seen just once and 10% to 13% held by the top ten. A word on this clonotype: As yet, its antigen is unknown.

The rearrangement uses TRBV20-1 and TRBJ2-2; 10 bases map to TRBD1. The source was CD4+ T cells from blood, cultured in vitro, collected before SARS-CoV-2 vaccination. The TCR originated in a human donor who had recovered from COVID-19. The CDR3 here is CSARTGGTGELFF. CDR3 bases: TGCAGTGCACGGACAGGGGGAACCGGGGAGCTGTTTTTT.